The 9 T cell receptor beta chains given below trace back to one sample, sequenced in a study of beta chain features in type 1 diabetes. The study, taken as a whole, reports: Researchers report that Type 1 diabetes patients had moderately but significantly shorter TCRB CDR3s across all four CD4+ subsets.

Since all of the isolated RNA was reverse transcribed, expressed TCRB transcripts were what got sequenced. The table came from immunoSEQ multiplex PCR; TCRdb's copy has only in-frame clones and leaves some out. This sample has hundreds of thousands of clones, with roughly an eighth found just once. These receptors' antigens are unknown. Sample: naive CD4+ T cells from blood. These receptors all stem from a man aged 18 to 29 with type 1 diabetes.

The gene calls are TRBV13 and TRBJ2-5, with D unresolved. CDR3 length: 13 residues. Trimming took 3 bases from V and 5 from J, leaving 10 bases between them. Germline V gene sequence: CDR1 PRHDT, CDR2 FYEKMQ (reference sequence). The CDR3 here is CASSFRSLETQYF. The CDR3 DNA reads as TGTGCCAGCAGCTTTCGGAGTCTTGAGACCCAGTACTTC.

The chain links TRBV29-1 to TRBJ1-1; the D is unclear. Germline V gene lookup returns CDR1 SQVTM and CDR2 ANQGSEA. V was clipped by 7 bases and J by 2 bases, with 8 bases between them. The CDR3 sequence is 11 residues long. The CDR3 spells CSGRENTEAFF. Here the CDR3 DNA reads TGCAGCGGGCGGGAAAACACTGAAGCTTTCTTT.

The table lists this clone with a few counts. V is TRBV6-5 and J is TRBJ2-3, with 10 bases aligning to TRBD1. CDR1 is MNHEY and CDR2 is SVGAGI in the germline V gene. The CDR3 contains 15 residues. J lost 4 bases, V lost 4 bases, and 5 bases had no gene match. This CDR3 is CASSLGTGVADTQYF. The CDR3, as DNA: TGTGCCAGCAGTTTAGGGACAGGGGTTGCAGATACGCAGTATTTT.

This chain connects TRBV9 to TRBJ2-3; a possible D gene is TRBD2 (5 bases). Germline CDR1 and CDR2: SGDLS and YYNGEE. V lost 4 bases, J lost 11 bases, and 17 bases lay in between. This CDR3 spans 13 amino acids. Here the CDR3 reads CASSTWPGGRQYF. In DNA, the CDR3 is TGTGCCAGCAGCACCTGGCCCGGTGGGAGGCAGTATTTT.

The V and J genes are TRBV15 and TRBJ1-3; D unclear. CDR1 and CDR2 from the germline V gene are LNHNV and YYDKDF (reference sequence). This CDR3 has 14 residues. Trimming cost V 1 base and J 0 bases, with 4 bases left between them. In DNA form, the CDR3 reads TGTGCCACCAGCAGAGCCACCTCTGGAAACACCATATATTTT. This sequence encodes CATSRATSGNTIYF.

The sample holds a few counts of this clone. The chain has TRBV5-6 and TRBJ2-5; D is undetermined. The V end was cut by 3 bases, the J end by 5 bases, with 5 bases between. Germline assignment: CDR1 SGHDT and CDR2 YYEEEE. The CDR3 spans 11 residues. The CDR3, as DNA: TGTGCCAGCAGCTCTATGGAGACCCAGTACTTC. Translated: CASSSMETQYF.

This clone was observed a few times. The chain has TRBV7-2 and TRBJ1-5; D remains ambiguous. CDR3 size: 17 residues. V was cut by 1 base and J by 0 bases, with 13 bases left in between. Germline V gene lookup returns CDR1 SGHTA and CDR2 FQGNSA. The CDR3 nucleotides are TGTGCCAGCAGCTTAGGAAGTGGCCTAGTTAGCAATCAGCCCCAGCATTTT. This gives the protein CASSLGSGLVSNQPQHF.

This sequence joins TRBV5-1 and TRBJ1-2; tentatively, D is TRBD1 (6 bases). CDR1 SGHRS and CDR2 YFSETQ come from the germline V gene. With 1 base removed from V and 8 bases from J, the gap between germline ends came to 12 bases. The length of the CDR3 is 13 residues. CDR3 DNA: TGCGCCAGCAGCTTGCAGGGGCAAGAGGGCTACACCTTC. Translated, it gives CASSLQGQEGYTF.

This clone was counted a few times. This sequence joins TRBV2 and TRBJ2-7; a weak D match, TRBD1 (5 bases). The V end was cut by 3 bases, the J end by 1 base, with 13 bases between. The CDR3 has 15 residues. CDR1 SNHLY and CDR2 FYNNEI come from the germline V gene. The CDR3 DNA is TGTGCCAGCAGTGACGCAGGGATCGGGTCCTACGAGCAGTACTTC. It codes for CASSDAGIGSYEQYF.